The T cell receptor beta chain described here comes from a study of blood T cell repertoires in COVID-19. Across the study: Researchers got acute and convalescent COVID-19 samples from the United States, Italy and Spain.

TCRdb keeps only in-frame clones here, not all; method: immunoSEQ multiplex PCR. Of more than 300,000 clones in the sample, over 90% were seen once. The CDR3 loop spans 12 amino acids. Germline V CDR1 and CDR2: MNHEY, SVGEGT. Trimming left V 2 bases short and J 6 bases short, with 7 bases between. Participant ages covered roughly 18 to 89 years across 24 US areas. The chain recombines TRBV6-2 or TRBV6-3 with TRBJ1-2, with unresolved D. The sample consisted of PBMCs or T cells enriched from blood (not recorded which). The sequence was collected from a woman in her thirties who had been exposed to COVID-19. The CDR3 reads CASSYQKHGYTF. Written as DNA, the CDR3 is TGTGCCAGCAGTTACCAGAAACATGGCTACACCTTC.